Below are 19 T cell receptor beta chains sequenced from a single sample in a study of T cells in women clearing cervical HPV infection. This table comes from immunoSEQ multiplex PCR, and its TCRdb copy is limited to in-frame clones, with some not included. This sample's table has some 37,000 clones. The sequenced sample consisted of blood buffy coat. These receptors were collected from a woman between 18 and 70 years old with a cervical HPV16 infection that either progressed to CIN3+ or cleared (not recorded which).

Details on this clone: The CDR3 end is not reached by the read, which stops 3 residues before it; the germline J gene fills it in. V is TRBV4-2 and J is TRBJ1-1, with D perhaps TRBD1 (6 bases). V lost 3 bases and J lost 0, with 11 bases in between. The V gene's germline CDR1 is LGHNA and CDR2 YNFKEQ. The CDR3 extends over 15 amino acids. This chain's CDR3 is CASSQGAYMNTEAFF. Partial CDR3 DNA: TGTGCCAGCAGCCAGGGGGCTTACATGAACACTGAA.

Here the CDR3 reads CASRQTGVAGYTF. CDR3 bases read: TGCGCCAGCAGACAAACAGGGGTCGCTGGC. The chain couples TRBV4-1 to TRBJ1-2; 7 bases fit TRBD1. The DNA ends 3 residues before the CDR3 does, and the rest of the CDR3 is filled in from the germline J gene. Per germline, CDR1 MGHRA and CDR2 YSYEKL. The J segment lost 7 bases and the V segment lost 6 bases, leaving 8 bases of the junction unmatched. The CDR3 extends over 13 amino acids.

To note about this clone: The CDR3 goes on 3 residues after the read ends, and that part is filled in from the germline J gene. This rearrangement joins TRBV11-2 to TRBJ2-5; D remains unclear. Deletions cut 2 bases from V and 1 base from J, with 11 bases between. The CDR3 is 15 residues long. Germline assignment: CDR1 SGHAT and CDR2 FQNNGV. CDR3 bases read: TGTGCCAGCAGCTTATACGGTACCCTCCAAGAGACC. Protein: CASSLYGTLQET. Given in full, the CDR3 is CASSLYGTLQETQYF.

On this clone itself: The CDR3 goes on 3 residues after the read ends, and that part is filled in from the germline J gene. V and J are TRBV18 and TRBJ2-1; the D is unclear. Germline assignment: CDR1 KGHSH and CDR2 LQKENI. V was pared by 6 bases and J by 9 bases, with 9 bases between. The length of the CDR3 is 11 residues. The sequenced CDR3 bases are TGTGCCAGCTCCCCAGAAGGTGAG. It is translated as CASSPEGE. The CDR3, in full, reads CASSPEGEQFF.

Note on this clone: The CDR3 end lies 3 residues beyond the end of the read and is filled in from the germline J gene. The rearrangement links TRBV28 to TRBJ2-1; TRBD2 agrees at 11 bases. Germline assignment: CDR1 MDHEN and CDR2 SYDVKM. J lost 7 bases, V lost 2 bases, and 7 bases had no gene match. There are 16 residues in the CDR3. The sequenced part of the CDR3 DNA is TGTGCCAGCAGTTTACCCGCCGGGACTAGCGGTAATGAG. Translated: CASSLPAGTSGNE. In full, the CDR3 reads CASSLPAGTSGNEQFF.

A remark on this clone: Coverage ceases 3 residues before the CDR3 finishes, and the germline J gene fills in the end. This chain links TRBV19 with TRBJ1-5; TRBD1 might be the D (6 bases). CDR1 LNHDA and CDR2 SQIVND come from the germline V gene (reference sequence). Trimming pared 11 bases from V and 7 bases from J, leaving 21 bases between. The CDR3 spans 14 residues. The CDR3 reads CAEQGAGAEQPQHF. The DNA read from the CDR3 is TGTGCCGAACAGGGAGCGGGGGCGGAACAGCCC.

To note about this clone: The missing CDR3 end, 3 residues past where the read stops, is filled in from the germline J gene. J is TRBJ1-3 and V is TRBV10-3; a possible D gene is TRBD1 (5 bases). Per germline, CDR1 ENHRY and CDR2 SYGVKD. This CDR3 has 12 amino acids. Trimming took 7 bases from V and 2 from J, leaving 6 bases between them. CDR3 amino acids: CAIMTAGNTIYF. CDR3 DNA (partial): TGTGCCATCATGACAGCTGGAAACACC.

The CDR3 protein is CASSQQSSGFTDTQYF. CDR3 DNA (partial): TGTGCCAGCAGCCAACAATCTAGCGGATTCACAGATACG. This chain uses TRBV7-3 with TRBJ2-3; TRBD2 matches 7 bases. The missing CDR3 end, 3 residues past where the read stops, is filled in from the germline J gene. Germline CDR1 and CDR2: SGHTA and FQGTGA. J was trimmed by 2 bases and V by 5 bases; bases with no gene match: 10. The CDR3 sequence is 16 residues long.

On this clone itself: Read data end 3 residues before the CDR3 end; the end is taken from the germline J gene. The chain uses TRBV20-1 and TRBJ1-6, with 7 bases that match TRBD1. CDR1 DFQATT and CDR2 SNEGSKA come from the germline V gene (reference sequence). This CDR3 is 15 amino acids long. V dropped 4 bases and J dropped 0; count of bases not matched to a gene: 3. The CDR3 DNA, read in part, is TGCAGTGCTACAGGGGGGAGCTCCTATAATTCACCC. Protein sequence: CSATGGSSYNSP. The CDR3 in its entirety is CSATGGSSYNSPLHF.

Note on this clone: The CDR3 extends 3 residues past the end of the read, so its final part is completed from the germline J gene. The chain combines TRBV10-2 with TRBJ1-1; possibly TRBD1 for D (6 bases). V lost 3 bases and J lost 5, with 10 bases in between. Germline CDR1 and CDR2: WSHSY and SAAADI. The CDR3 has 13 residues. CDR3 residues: CASSERGWTEAFF. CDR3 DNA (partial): TGCGCCAGCAGTGAAAGGGGGTGGACTGAA.

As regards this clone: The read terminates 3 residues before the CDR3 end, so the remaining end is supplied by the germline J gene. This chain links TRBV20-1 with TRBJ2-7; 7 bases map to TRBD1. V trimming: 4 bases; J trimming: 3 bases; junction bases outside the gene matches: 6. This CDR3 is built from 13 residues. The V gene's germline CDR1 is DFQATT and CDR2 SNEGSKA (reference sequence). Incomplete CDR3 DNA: TGCAGTGCTAAGACAGGGACAAGCTACGAG. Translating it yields CSAKTGTSYE. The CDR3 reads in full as CSAKTGTSYEQYF.

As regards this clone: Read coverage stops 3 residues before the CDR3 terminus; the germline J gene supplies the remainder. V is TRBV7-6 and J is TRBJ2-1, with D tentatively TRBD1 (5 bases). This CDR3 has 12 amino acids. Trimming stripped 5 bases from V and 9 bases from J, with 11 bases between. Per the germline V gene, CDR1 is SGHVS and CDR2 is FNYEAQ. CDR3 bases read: TGTGCCAGCAGCACAGACAGCCTTGAG. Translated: CASSTDSLE. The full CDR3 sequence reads CASSTDSLEQFF.

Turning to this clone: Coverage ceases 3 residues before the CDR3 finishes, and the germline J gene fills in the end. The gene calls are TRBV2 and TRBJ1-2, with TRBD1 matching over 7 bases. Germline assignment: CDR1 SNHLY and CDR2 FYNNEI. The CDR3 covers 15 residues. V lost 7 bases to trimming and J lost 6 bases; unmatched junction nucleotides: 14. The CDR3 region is CASTGGGGAPNGYTF. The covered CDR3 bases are TGTGCCAGCACAGGAGGAGGGGGCGCTCCCAATGGC. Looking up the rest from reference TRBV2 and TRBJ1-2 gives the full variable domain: EPEVTQTPSHQVTQMGQEVILRCVPISNHLYFYWYRQILGQKVEFLVSFYNNEISEKSEIFDDQFSVERPDGSNFTLKIRSTKLEDSAMYFCASTGGGGAPNGYTFGSGTRLTVV.

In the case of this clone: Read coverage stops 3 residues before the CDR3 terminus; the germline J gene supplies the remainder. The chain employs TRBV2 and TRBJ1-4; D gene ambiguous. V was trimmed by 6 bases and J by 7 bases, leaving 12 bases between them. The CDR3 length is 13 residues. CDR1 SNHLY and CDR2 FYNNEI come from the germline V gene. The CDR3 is CASSAEMGEKLFF. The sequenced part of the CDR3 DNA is TGTGCCAGCAGCGCGGAGATGGGTGAAAAA.

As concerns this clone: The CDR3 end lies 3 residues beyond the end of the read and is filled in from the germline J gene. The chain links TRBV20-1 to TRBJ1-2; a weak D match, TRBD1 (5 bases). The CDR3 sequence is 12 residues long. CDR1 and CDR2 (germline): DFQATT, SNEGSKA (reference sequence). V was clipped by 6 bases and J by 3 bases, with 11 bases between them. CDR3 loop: CSAGEGDYGYTF. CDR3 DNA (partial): TGCAGTGCCGGTGAAGGGGACTATGGC.

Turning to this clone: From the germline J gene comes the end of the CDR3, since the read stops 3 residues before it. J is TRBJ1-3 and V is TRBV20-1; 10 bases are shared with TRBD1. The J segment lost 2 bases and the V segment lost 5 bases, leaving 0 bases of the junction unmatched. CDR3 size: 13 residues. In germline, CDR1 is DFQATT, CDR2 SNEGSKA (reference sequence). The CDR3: CSAGTGAGNTIYF. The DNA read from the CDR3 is TGCAGTGCTGGGACAGGGGCTGGAAACACC.

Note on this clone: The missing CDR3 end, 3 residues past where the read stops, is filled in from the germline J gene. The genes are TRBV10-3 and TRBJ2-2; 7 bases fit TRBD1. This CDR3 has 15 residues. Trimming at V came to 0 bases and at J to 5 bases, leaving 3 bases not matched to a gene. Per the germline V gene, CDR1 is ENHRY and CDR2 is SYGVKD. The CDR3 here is CAISESTGWTGELFF. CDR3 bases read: TGTGCCATCAGTGAGTCGACAGGGTGGACCGGGGAG.

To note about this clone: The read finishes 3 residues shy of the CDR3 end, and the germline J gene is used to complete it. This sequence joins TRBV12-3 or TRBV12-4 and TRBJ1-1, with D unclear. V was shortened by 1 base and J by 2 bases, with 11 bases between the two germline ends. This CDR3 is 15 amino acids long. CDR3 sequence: CASSLDLAKNTEAFF. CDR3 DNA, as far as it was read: TGTGCCAGCAGTTTAGACCTAGCAAAAAACACTGAA.

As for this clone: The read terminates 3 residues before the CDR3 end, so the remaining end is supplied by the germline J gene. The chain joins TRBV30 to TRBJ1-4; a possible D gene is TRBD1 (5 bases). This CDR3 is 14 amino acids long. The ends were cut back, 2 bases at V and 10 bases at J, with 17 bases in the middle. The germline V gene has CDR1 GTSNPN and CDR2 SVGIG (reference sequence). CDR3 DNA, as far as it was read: TGTGCCTGGAGTCAACTGTCCCTCGGGGGAAAA. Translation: CAWSQLSLGGK. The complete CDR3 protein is CAWSQLSLGGKLFF.